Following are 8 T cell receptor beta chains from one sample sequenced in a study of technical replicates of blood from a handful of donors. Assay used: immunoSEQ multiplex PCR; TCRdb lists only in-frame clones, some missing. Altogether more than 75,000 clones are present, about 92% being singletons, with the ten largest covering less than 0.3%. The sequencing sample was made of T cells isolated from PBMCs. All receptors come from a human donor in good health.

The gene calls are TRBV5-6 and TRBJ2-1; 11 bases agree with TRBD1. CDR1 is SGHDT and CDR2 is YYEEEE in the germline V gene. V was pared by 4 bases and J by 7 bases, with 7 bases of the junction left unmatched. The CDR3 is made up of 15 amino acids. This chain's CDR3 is CASSHPRDRGNEQFF. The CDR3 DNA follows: TGTGCCAGCAGCCACCCCCGGGACAGGGGGAATGAGCAGTTCTTC.

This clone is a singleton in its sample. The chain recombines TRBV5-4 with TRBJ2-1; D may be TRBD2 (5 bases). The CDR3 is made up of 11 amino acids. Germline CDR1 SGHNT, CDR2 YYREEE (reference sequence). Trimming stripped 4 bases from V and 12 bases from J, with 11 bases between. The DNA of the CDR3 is TGTGCCAGCAGCGGAGGTGTTTGGCAGTTCTTC. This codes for CASSGGVWQFF. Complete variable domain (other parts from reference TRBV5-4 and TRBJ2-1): ETGVTQSPTHLIKTRGQQVTLRCSSQSGHNTVSWYQQALGQGPQFIFQYYREEENGRGNFPPRFSGLQFPNYSSELNVNALELDDSALYLCASSGGVWQFFGPGTRLTVL.

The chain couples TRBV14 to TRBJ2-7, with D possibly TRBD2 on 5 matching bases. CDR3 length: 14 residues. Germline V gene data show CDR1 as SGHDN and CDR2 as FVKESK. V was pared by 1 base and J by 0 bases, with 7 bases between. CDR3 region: CASSQGGSSYEQYF. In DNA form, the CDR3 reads TGTGCCAGCAGCCAAGGAGGGAGCTCCTACGAGCAGTACTTC.

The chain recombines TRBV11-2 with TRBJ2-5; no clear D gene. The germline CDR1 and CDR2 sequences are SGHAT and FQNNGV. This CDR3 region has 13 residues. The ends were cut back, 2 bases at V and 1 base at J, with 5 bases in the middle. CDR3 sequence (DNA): TGTGCCAGCAGCTTAACTCCCCAAGAGACCCAGTACTTC. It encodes CASSLTPQETQYF.

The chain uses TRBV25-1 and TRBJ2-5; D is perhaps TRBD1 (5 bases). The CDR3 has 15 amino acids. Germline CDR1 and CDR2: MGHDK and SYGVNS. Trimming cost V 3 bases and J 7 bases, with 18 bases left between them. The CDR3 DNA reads TGTGCCAGCAGTGATCTCAGTTCTGCTAGGGGGACCCAGTACTTC. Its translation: CASSDLSSARGTQYF.

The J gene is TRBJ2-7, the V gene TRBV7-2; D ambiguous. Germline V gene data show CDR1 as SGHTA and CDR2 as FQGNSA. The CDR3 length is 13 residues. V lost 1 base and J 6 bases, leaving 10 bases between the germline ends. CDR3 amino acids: CASSLVSPPEQYF. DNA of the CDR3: TGTGCCAGCAGCTTAGTTTCCCCTCCCGAGCAGTACTTC.

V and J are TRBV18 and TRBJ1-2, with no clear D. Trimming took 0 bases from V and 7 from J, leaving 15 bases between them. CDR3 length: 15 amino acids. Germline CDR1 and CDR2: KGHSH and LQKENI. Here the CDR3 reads CASSPPAGAELGYTF. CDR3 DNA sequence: TGTGCCAGCTCACCACCGGCCGGAGCGGAGCTTGGCTACACCTTC.

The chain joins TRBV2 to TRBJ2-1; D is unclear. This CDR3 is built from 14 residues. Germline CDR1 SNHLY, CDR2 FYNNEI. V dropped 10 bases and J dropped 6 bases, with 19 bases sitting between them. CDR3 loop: CATLDSSIGNEQFF. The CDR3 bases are TGTGCCACCTTAGACTCGAGTATCGGCAATGAGCAGTTCTTC.